The entry below describes one T cell receptor (beta chain). What it binds is not known. The bulk TCR libraries were made with methods described before and with listed TCR primers. One entry per CDR3 protein results from TCRdb running MiXCR on the PCR reads. The profile covers over 300,000 distinct CDR3 sequences, with roughly 24% appearing a single time and roughly 0.7% taken by the ten largest. Trimming took 3 bases from V and 5 from J; bases not matched to a gene: 10. Looked up from germline, CDR1 is MGHRA and CDR2 is YSYEKL. There are 17 residues in the CDR3. The data were obtained in a study of molecular identifiers for immune sequencing clone quantification. Looking at the study overall: In replicates, the authors split RNA from approximately 22,000 or 94,000 naive CD8 cells five ways and sequenced four. Whole-study findings and limits: Clonotypes topping 20 RNA copies carried over 97% of effector molecules but under 1% of naive ones.

This TCR derives from a human donor in good health. Some libraries in this study had Jurkat cell RNA spiked in. The material sequenced was naive CD8+ T cells from blood, with Jurkat cell RNA spiked in. The subset here: FACS-sorted CD8+CD4-CCR7+CD45RA+ naive T cells. The chain links TRBV4-1 to TRBJ2-7, with 13 bases fitting TRBD2. The CDR3 is CASSQEGGTSGTHEQYF. The DNA of the CDR3 is TGCGCCAGCAGCCAGGAAGGAGGGACTAGCGGGACCCACGAGCAGTACTTC.